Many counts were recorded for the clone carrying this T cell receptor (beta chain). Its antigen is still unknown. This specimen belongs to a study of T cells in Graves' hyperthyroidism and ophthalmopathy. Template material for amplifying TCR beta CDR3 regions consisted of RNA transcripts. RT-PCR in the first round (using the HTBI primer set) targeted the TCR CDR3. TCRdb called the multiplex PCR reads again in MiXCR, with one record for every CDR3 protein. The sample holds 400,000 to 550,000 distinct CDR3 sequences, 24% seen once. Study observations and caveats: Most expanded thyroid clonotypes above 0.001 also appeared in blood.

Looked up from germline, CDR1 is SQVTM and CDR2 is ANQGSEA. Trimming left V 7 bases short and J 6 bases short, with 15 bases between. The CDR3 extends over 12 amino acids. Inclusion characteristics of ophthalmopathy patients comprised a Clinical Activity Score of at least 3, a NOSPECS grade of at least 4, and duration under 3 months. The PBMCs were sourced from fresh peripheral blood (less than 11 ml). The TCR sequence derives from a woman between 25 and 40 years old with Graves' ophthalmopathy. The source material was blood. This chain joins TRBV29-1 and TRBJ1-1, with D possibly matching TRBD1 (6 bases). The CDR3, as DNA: TGCAGCGGTACAGGGAGTGAGGCTGAAGCTTTCTTT. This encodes CSGTGSEAEAFF.